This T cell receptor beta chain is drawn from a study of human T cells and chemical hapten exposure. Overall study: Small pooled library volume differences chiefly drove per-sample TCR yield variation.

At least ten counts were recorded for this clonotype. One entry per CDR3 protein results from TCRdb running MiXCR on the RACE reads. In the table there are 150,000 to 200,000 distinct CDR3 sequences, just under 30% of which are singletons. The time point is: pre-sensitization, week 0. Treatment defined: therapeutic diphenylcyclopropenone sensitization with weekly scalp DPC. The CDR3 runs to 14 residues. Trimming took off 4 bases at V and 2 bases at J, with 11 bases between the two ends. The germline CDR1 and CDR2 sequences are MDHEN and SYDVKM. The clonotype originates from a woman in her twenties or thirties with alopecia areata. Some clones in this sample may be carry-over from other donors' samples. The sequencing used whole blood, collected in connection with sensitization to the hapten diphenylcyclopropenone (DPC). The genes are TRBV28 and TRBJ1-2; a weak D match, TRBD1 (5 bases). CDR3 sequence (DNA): TGTGCCAGCAGTTCGACGGGGGTCAACTATGGCTACACCTTC. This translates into CASSSTGVNYGYTF.